This T cell receptor (beta chain) was captured in a study of blood T cell repertoires in COVID-19. Method: immunoSEQ multiplex PCR; TCRdb's copy keeps in-frame clones and lacks some. This sample yields around 43,000 clones, of which around nine tenths are seen a single time; 20% to 25% belongs to the top ten. This CDR3 is built from 16 residues. V trimming: 0 bases; J trimming: 0 bases; junction bases outside the gene matches: 2. CDR1 and CDR2 (germline): SGHRS, YFSETQ. The gene calls are TRBV5-1 and TRBJ2-1; 8 positions agree with TRBD2. Sequenced input: peripheral blood. The sequence was collected from a man between 45 and 60 years old with active COVID-19. For the CDR3, the DNA is TGCGCCAGCAGCTTGGACGGGAGGGCCTCCTACAATGAGCAGTTCTTC. Amino acid sequence: CASSLDGRASYNEQFF.